This passage covers 14 T cell receptor beta chains from one sample sequenced in a study of blood T cell repertoires in COVID-19. Libraries were prepared by immunoSEQ multiplex PCR; TCRdb keeps only in-frame clonotypes and omits some of them. The sample lists about 76,000 clones, approximately 83% occurring once. The specimen sequenced was peripheral blood. All receptors come from a man aged 80 or over with acute or convalescent COVID-19.

The chain couples TRBV5-4 to TRBJ1-6, with 8 bases lining up with TRBD1. The J segment lost 11 bases and the V segment lost 4 bases, leaving 11 bases of the junction unmatched. Germline V lookup: CDR1 SGHNT, CDR2 YYREEE (reference sequence). CDR3 length: 15 residues. The CDR3 reads CASSLLRDRQTPLHF. CDR3 in DNA: TGTGCCAGCAGCCTCCTCCGGGACAGGCAAACACCCCTCCACTTT.

This clone was seen a few times. V usage is TRBV6-2 or TRBV6-3 and J usage is TRBJ2-3; 8 positions match TRBD2. The germline V gene encodes CDR1 MNHEY and CDR2 SVGEGT. The CDR3 is 17 amino acids. Trimming cost V 0 bases and J 1 base; bases outside gene matches: 6. CDR3 sequence: CASSYSRRGAGTDTQYF. CDR3 in DNA: TGTGCCAGCAGTTACTCGAGGCGGGGGGCAGGCACAGATACGCAGTATTTT.

The rearrangement joins TRBV23-1 to TRBJ1-3; TRBD1 matches 10 bases. TRBV23-1 is an open reading frame whose function is uncertain. Losses at the gene ends were 6 bases for V and 5 bases for J; bases not matched to a gene: 10. This CDR3 has 16 residues. The CDR3 DNA follows: TGCGCCAGCAGCGTCCCGGGGGACAGGGGTCGAAACACCATATATTTT. Translated, it gives CASSVPGDRGRNTIYF.

The gene calls are TRBV30 and TRBJ2-4; D possibly corresponds to TRBD1 (6 bases). CDR1 and CDR2 (germline): GTSNPN, SVGIG (reference sequence). Deletions cut 0 bases from V and 0 bases from J, with 6 bases between. CDR3 length: 14 residues. CDR3 loop: CAWSVQGAKNIQYF. Written as DNA, the CDR3 is TGTGCCTGGAGTGTACAGGGAGCCAAAAACATTCAGTACTTC.

This clone was found a few times. The rearrangement links TRBV18 to TRBJ1-2; D gene ambiguous. Germline CDR1 KGHSH, CDR2 LQKENI. This CDR3 comprises 14 residues. V was trimmed by 6 bases and J by 7 bases, leaving 18 bases between them. The CDR3 region is CASSTTPGKAGYTF. Here the CDR3 DNA reads TGTGCCAGCTCCACCACCCCGGGGAAGGCTGGCTACACCTTC.

The rearrangement links TRBV29-1 to TRBJ2-3, with TRBD2 matching over 7 bases. Germline V gives CDR1 SQVTM, CDR2 ANQGSEA. The CDR3 covers 14 residues. V lost 0 bases to trimming and J lost 0 bases; unmatched junction nucleotides: 0. The CDR3 DNA reads TGCAGCGTTGAAGACGGGAGGAGCACAGATACGCAGTATTTT. Amino acids: CSVEDGRSTDTQYF.

The rearrangement joins TRBV5-1 to TRBJ1-1; a possible D gene is TRBD1 (5 bases). The ends were cut back, 2 bases at V and 3 bases at J, with 11 bases in the middle. CDR1 and CDR2 from the germline V gene are SGHRS and YFSETQ. The CDR3 has 14 residues. CDR3 sequence: CASSFRGVDTEAFF. For the CDR3, the DNA is TGCGCCAGCAGCTTCCGGGGGGTGGACACTGAAGCTTTCTTT.

This clone has a handful of counts. The chain couples TRBV2 to TRBJ2-7; 10 bases agree with TRBD2. The length of the CDR3 is 13 residues. The trim removed 11 bases at V and 1 base at J, leaving 5 bases unmatched. The germline V gene encodes CDR1 SNHLY and CDR2 FYNNEI. The DNA of the CDR3 is TGTGCCGGGCTAGCGGGAGATTCCTACGAGCAGTACTTC. It translates to CAGLAGDSYEQYF.

The V and J genes are TRBV6-5 and TRBJ2-7; D is perhaps TRBD1 (5 bases). CDR1 MNHEY and CDR2 SVGAGI come from the germline V gene. Trimming left V 2 bases short and J 0 bases short, with 8 bases between. The CDR3 loop spans 14 amino acids. CDR3 DNA: TGTGCCAGCAGTTACGGAAGGGGCTCCTACGAGCAGTACTTC. This translates into CASSYGRGSYEQYF.

The V gene is TRBV24-1, the J gene TRBJ1-1; TRBD1 aligns across 7 bases. Trimming removed 3 bases from V and 8 bases from J; junction bases left unmatched: 8. From germline, CDR1 is KGHDR and CDR2 SFDVKD. The CDR3 has 14 residues. The CDR3 loop reads CATSDPGTVGEAFF. The CDR3 DNA reads TGTGCCACCAGTGATCCGGGGACAGTAGGGGAAGCTTTCTTT.

The CDR3 sequence is CASSRGTGRTRHEQYF. CDR3 DNA sequence: TGTGCCAGCAGTAGGGGAACCGGGCGCACACGTCACGAGCAGTACTTC. The chain couples TRBV27 to TRBJ2-7; possible D gene TRBD1, 5 bases. The CDR3 covers 16 residues. V shed 5 bases and J shed 5 bases, with 22 bases lying between them. CDR1 and CDR2 (germline): MNHEY, SMNVEV (reference sequence).

This clone has a handful of counts. V usage is TRBV19 and J usage is TRBJ1-5; a weak D match, TRBD1 (6 bases). The length of the CDR3 is 16 residues. Trimming shortened V by 4 bases and J by 0 bases, and 13 bases separated the two germline ends. Germline lookup yields CDR1 LNHDA and CDR2 SQIVND (reference sequence). CDR3 DNA: TGTGCCAGTAGTAGAAGGGGACAATATAGCAATCAGCCCCAGCATTTT. This codes for CASSRRGQYSNQPQHF.

As DNA, the CDR3 is TGTGCCAGCAGCTCAGGAGGGAGACGGGACTTACCAAACAATGAGCAGTTCTTC. Translation gives CASSSGGRRDLPNNEQFF. The chain joins TRBV28 to TRBJ2-1; D possibly corresponds to TRBD2 (6 bases). The germline V gene has CDR1 MDHEN and CDR2 SYDVKM. The ends were cut back, 6 bases at V and 5 bases at J, with 26 bases in the middle. The CDR3 extends over 18 amino acids. Based on the CDR3 plus reference TRBV28 and TRBJ2-1, the full variable domain is DVKVTQSSRYLVKRTGEKVFLECVQDMDHENMFWYRQDPGLGLRLIYFSYDVKMKEKGDIPEGYSVSREKKERFSLILESASTNQTSMYLCASSSGGRRDLPNNEQFFGPGTRLTVL.

This clone was detected only once. V usage is TRBV11-2 and J usage is TRBJ1-3; D is undetermined. The V and J ends lost 1 base and 1 base respectively, with 14 bases between them. The CDR3 sequence is 17 residues long. Germline CDR1 and CDR2: SGHAT and FQNNGV. The CDR3: CASSLGVEVLSGNTIYF. As DNA, the CDR3 is TGTGCCAGCAGCTTAGGAGTTGAGGTATTGTCTGGAAACACCATATATTTT.